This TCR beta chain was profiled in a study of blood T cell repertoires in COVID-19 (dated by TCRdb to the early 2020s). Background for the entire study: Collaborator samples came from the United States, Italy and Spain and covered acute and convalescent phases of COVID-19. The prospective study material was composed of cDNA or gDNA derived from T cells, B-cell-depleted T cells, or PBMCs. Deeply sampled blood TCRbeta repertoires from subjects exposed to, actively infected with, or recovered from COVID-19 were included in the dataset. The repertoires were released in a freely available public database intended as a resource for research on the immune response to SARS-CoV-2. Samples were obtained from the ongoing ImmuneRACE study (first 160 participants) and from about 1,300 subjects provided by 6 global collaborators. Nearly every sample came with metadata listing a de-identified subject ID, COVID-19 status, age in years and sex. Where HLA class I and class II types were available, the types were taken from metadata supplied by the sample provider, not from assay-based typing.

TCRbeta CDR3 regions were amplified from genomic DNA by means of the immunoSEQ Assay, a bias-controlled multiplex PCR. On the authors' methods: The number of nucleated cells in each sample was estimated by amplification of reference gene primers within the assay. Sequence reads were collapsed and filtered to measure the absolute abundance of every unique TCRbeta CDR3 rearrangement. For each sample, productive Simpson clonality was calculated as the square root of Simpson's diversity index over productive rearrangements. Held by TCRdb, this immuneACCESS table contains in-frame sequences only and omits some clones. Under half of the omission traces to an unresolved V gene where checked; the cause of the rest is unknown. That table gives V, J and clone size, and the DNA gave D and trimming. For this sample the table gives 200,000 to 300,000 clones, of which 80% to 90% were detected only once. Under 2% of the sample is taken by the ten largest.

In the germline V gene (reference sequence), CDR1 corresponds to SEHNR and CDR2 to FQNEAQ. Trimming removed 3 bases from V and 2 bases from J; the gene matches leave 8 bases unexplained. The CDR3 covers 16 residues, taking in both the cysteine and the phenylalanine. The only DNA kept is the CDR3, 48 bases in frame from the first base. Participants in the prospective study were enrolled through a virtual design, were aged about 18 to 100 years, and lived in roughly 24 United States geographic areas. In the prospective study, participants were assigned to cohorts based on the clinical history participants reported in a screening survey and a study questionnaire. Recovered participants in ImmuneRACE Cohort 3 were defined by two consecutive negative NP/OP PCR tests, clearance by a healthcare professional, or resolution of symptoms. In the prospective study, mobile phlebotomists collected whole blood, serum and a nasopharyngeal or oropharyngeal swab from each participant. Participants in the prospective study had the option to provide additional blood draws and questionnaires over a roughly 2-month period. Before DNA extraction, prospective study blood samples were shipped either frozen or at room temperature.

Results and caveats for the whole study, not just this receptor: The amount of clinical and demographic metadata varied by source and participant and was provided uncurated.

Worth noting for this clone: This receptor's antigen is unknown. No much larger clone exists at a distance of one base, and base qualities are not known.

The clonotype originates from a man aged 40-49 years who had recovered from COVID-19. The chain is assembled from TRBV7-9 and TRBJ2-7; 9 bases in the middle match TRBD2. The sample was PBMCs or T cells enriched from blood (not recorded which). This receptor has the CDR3 CASSLGEGLAAYEQYF. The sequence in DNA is TGTGCCAGCAGCTTGGGTGAGGGACTAGCCGCCTACGAGCAGTACTTC.